This paragraph reports one T cell receptor (beta chain). Its antigen is not identified. This same CDR3 is encoded by further DNA sequences in the sample. The table came from immunoSEQ multiplex PCR; TCRdb's copy has only in-frame clones and leaves some out. The sample contains tens of thousands of clones, roughly 91% of which appear only once. The data stem from a study of neoadjuvant nivolumab and ipilimumab in lung cancer. Across the study: Patients got nivolumab 3 mg/kg on days 1, 15 and 29; combination added ipilimumab 1 mg/kg day 1. Study outcomes and limitations: Blood richness before therapy tracked richness in tumors resected after neoadjuvant therapy. Resected tumors had greater TCR richness and clonality than uninvolved lung.

The germline V and J ends were trimmed by 4 bases and 4 bases, with 11 bases remaining between them. This CDR3 has 14 residues. Germline CDR1 reads LNHDA; CDR2 reads SQIVND (reference sequence). The sample was blood, taken before neoadjuvant nivolumab, alone or with ipilimumab. The receptor's source is an adult with non-small cell lung cancer. Some clones in this sample may be carry-over from other donors' samples. The rearrangement joins TRBV19 to TRBJ1-5; D is perhaps TRBD1 (6 bases). The DNA for the CDR3 is TGTGCCAGTAGTAGCGGACAGCTTAATCAGCCCCAGCATTTT. Amino acid sequence: CASSSGQLNQPQHF.